What follows are 24 T cell receptor beta chains derived from one specimen sequenced in a study of T cell repertoires in cytomegalovirus infection. TCRdb reanalysed the reads using MiXCR and keeps one entry per CDR3 protein. Of about 310,000 distinct CDR3 sequences in the sample, around a quarter were seen once. These receptors' antigens are unknown. Sequenced here: cultured PBMCs, sampled from culture after CMV antigen stimulation. Receptors were obtained from a human donor in good health (CMV status not recorded). Some clones in this sample may be carry-over from other donors' samples.

This clonotype was recorded a few times. V usage is TRBV12-3 or TRBV12-4 and J usage is TRBJ2-3; maybe TRBD2 (6 bases). The CDR3 totals 14 residues. V lost 7 bases, J lost 1 base, and 12 bases lay in between. CDR3 protein: CASIFGGGTDTQYF. The CDR3 bases are TGTGCCAGCATCTTCGGGGGTGGCACAGATACGCAGTATTTT.

CDR3 residues: CSARRQGKYAEQFF. CDR3 DNA sequence: TGCAGTGCTAGGAGACAGGGGAAATACGCTGAGCAGTTCTTC. The chain joins TRBV20-1 to TRBJ2-1; 8 bases are a match to TRBD1. CDR1 DFQATT and CDR2 SNEGSKA come from the germline V gene (reference sequence). There are 14 residues in the CDR3. V lost 3 bases, J lost 9 bases, and 10 bases stayed unmatched.

This chain links TRBV6-5 with TRBJ1-1; D gene uncertain. CDR1 MNHEY and CDR2 SVGAGI come from the germline V gene. The CDR3 extends over 18 amino acids. V lost 0 bases and J lost 0, with 17 bases in between. This CDR3 reads CASSYSTQEISMNTEAFF. The CDR3 DNA reads as TGTGCCAGCAGTTACTCGACCCAGGAGATATCTATGAACACTGAAGCTTTCTTT.

This clonotype was counted between two and nine times. As DNA, the CDR3 is TGTGCCAGCAGCTCACAGACCGGGACTTTCTACAATGAGCAGTTCTTC. This translates into CASSSQTGTFYNEQFF. The rearrangement uses TRBV5-6 and TRBJ2-1; the D gene is possibly TRBD2 (6 bases). V gave up 3 bases and J gave up 3 bases, with 16 bases separating them. The CDR3 totals 16 residues. Germline-derived CDR1 and CDR2 are SGHDT and YYEEEE.

V and J are TRBV7-9 and TRBJ1-5, with TRBD1 matching over 7 bases. This CDR3 region has 17 residues. The V segment lost 5 bases and the J segment 1 base; nucleotides outside the gene matches: 11. Germline V lookup: CDR1 SEHNR, CDR2 FQNEAQ (reference sequence). Written as DNA, the CDR3 is TGTGCCAGCAGCCCCTCAAATCCGGGACAGAGCAATCAGCCCCAGCATTTT. Residues: CASSPSNPGQSNQPQHF.

This clonotype turned up a few times. The chain combines TRBV12-3 or TRBV12-4 with TRBJ2-5; 9 bases are shared with TRBD2. The V and J ends lost 7 bases and 2 bases, in that order; junction bases with no gene match: 8. This CDR3 is built from 15 residues. The CDR3 DNA reads TGTGCCAGCACTCTGCGGACTAGCGATCAAGAGACCCAGTACTTC. It is translated as CASTLRTSDQETQYF.

This clonotype has ten or more counts. The chain employs TRBV7-2 and TRBJ1-3; the D is unclear. The CDR3 is 14 residues long. V was cut by 6 bases and J by 0 bases, with 9 bases left in between. Per germline, CDR1 SGHTA and CDR2 FQGNSA. The CDR3 reads CASRDVRSGNTIYF. In DNA form, the CDR3 reads TGTGCCAGCAGGGACGTCCGCTCTGGAAACACCATATATTTT.

The chain joins TRBV20-1 to TRBJ2-7, with 7 bases matching TRBD1. The CDR3 totals 15 residues. Germline loops: CDR1 DFQATT, CDR2 SNEGSKA (reference sequence). V gave up 3 bases and J gave up 6 bases; unmatched junction bases: 14. For the CDR3, the DNA is TGCAGTGCTAGTCGTCAGGACATCTCAGGGGGCGAGCAGTACTTC. Amino acids: CSASRQDISGGEQYF.

The rearrangement uses TRBV7-9 and TRBJ1-2, with D unclear. Germline V lookup: CDR1 SEHNR, CDR2 FQNEAQ (reference sequence). The CDR3 is 13 residues long. Trimming took off 4 bases at V and 5 bases at J, with 11 bases between the two ends. The CDR3 loop is CASSSPVQYGYTF. CDR3 DNA sequence: TGTGCCAGCAGCTCCCCCGTCCAGTATGGCTACACCTTC.

This clonotype was seen at least ten times. CDR3 residues: CASSYDRGNTEAFF. CDR3 in DNA: TGTGCCAGCAGTTACGACAGGGGTAACACTGAAGCTTTCTTT. V is TRBV12-3 or TRBV12-4 and J is TRBJ1-1; 8 bases line up with TRBD1. This CDR3 has 14 amino acids. V was pared by 4 bases and J by 2 bases, with 3 bases of the junction left unmatched.

This chain uses TRBV6-1 with TRBJ2-7; D tentatively reads TRBD1 or TRBD2 (5 bases each). This CDR3 comprises 17 residues. In germline, CDR1 is MNHNS, CDR2 SASEGT. Trimming left V 3 bases short and J 2 bases short, with 20 bases between. The CDR3 is CASSERVGAGYTYEQYF. CDR3 sequence (DNA): TGTGCCAGCAGTGAGCGGGTTGGGGCAGGGTATACCTACGAGCAGTACTTC.

A note on this clonotype: A read error is possible here, since a much larger clone lies one base away. The V gene is TRBV7-2, the J gene TRBJ2-5; unclear D gene. The CDR3 spans 15 residues. Germline-derived CDR1 and CDR2 are SGHTA and FQGNSA. CDR3 residues: CASSLDPGRQDTQYF. DNA of the CDR3: TGTGCCAGCAGCTTAGATCCGGGCCGCCAAGATACCCAGTACTTC.

The sample holds a few counts of this clonotype. This sequence joins TRBV6-2 or TRBV6-3 and TRBJ2-7, with D maybe TRBD1 (5 bases). This CDR3 is built from 13 residues. Trimming pared 5 bases from V and 2 bases from J, leaving 10 bases between. Germline CDR1 and CDR2: MNHEY and SVGEGT. The CDR3 here is CASSRQYTYEQYV. The CDR3 DNA reads as TGTGCCAGCAGTCGACAGTATACCTACGAGCAGTACGTC.

This clonotype was picked up a small number of times. The chain has TRBV4-3 and TRBJ2-1, with D tentatively TRBD2 (6 bases). The CDR3 spans 16 residues. Trimming left V 0 bases short and J 2 bases short, with 11 bases between. CDR1 is LGHNA and CDR2 is YSLEER in the germline V gene. The CDR3 nucleotides read TGCGCCAGCAGCCAAGAAGGGACTTCCCCCTACAATGAGCAGTTCTTC. This codes for CASSQEGTSPYNEQFF.

This clonotype was seen only a few times. CDR3 protein: CASSQGPGQQLDEQFF. Written as DNA, the CDR3 is TGTGCCAGCAGTCAAGGGCCGGGACAGCAACTCGATGAGCAGTTCTTC. The chain has TRBV25-1 and TRBJ2-1, with 7 bases fitting TRBD1. The CDR3 contains 16 residues. With 5 bases clipped from V and 8 bases from J, the junction kept 15 bases outside the gene matches. Germline lookup yields CDR1 MGHDK and CDR2 SYGVNS.

Only a few counts were recorded for this clonotype. The chain carries TRBV11-2 and TRBJ2-5, with 8 bases aligning to TRBD1. With V trimmed by 5 bases and J by 5 bases, 7 bases remained unmatched. Per the germline V gene, CDR1 is SGHAT and CDR2 is FQNNGV. CDR3 size: 14 residues. CDR3 DNA: TGTGCCAGCAGCCCCACAGGGGGTCCGGAGACCCAGTACTTC. It is translated as CASSPTGGPETQYF.

The chain links TRBV12-3 or TRBV12-4 to TRBJ2-1; 14 bases map to TRBD2. The junction had 5 bases not matched to a gene; V was cut back by 5 bases and J by 8 bases. The CDR3 consists of 15 residues. The CDR3 here is CASSLMTSGRDEQFF. CDR3 sequence (DNA): TGTGCCAGCAGTCTTATGACTAGCGGGAGGGATGAGCAGTTCTTC.

The V gene is TRBV7-9, the J gene TRBJ1-2, with D uncertain. From germline, CDR1 is SEHNR and CDR2 FQNEAQ (reference sequence). Trimming pared 7 bases from V and 2 bases from J, leaving 14 bases between. This CDR3 contains 14 residues. CDR3 loop: CASTTGNPNYGYTF. The CDR3 bases are TGTGCCAGCACCACGGGCAACCCGAACTATGGCTACACCTTC.

This chain joins TRBV29-1 and TRBJ1-1; D is possibly TRBD1 (6 bases). V gave up 0 bases and J gave up 5 bases, with 10 bases separating them. This CDR3 is built from 13 residues. Per the germline V gene, CDR1 is SQVTM and CDR2 is ANQGSEA. CDR3 sequence (DNA): TGCAGCGTTGAAGAGGGGGCGCGGACTGAAGCTTTCTTT. It codes for CSVEEGARTEAFF.

In its sample, this clonotype was seen many times. The V and J genes are TRBV7-6 and TRBJ2-1; D gene uncertain. Germline CDR1 SGHVS, CDR2 FNYEAQ. The CDR3 length is 16 residues. V lost 4 bases, J lost 0 bases, and 13 bases lay in between. The CDR3 reads CASSSPSRSSYNEQFF. DNA of the CDR3: TGTGCCAGCAGCTCTCCCTCGCGGAGCTCCTACAATGAGCAGTTCTTC.

In this sample, this clonotype turned up many times. The CDR3: CASSNRVAGQPQHF. CDR3 in DNA: TGTGCCAGCAGCAACAGGGTGGCGGGGCAGCCCCAGCATTTT. J is TRBJ1-5 and V is TRBV7-2; a weak D match, TRBD1 (6 bases). From germline, CDR1 is SGHTA and CDR2 FQGNSA. This CDR3 comprises 14 residues. Trimming stripped 5 bases from V and 7 bases from J, with 15 bases between.

This clonotype was seen more than once but under ten times. The CDR3 loop is CASRRQGSSYNEQFF. The CDR3 nucleotides read TGTGCCAGCAGGCGTCAGGGGAGCTCCTACAATGAGCAGTTCTTC. The chain combines TRBV6-1 with TRBJ2-1; perhaps TRBD1 as D (6 bases). The length of the CDR3 is 15 residues. V dropped 6 bases and J dropped 0 bases, with 12 bases sitting between them. Germline V gene lookup returns CDR1 MNHNS and CDR2 SASEGT.

The chain combines TRBV6-5 with TRBJ2-5; TRBD2 matches 8 bases. CDR1 and CDR2 (germline): MNHEY, SVGAGI. Trimming removed 4 bases from V and 4 bases from J; junction bases left unmatched: 5. The CDR3 is 14 amino acids. This chain's CDR3 is CASSSAGVGETQYF. The DNA of the CDR3 is TGTGCCAGCAGTTCAGCGGGAGTGGGAGAGACCCAGTACTTC.

The chain is built from TRBV14 and TRBJ2-1; D possibly uses TRBD1 or TRBD2 (5 bases each). V was shortened by 0 bases and J by 3 bases, with 15 bases between the two germline ends. The CDR3 has 17 amino acids. From germline, CDR1 is SGHDN and CDR2 FVKESK. The CDR3 spells CASSQESGAHFYNEQFF. CDR3 coding DNA: TGTGCCAGCAGCCAAGAATCCGGGGCCCACTTCTACAATGAGCAGTTCTTC.